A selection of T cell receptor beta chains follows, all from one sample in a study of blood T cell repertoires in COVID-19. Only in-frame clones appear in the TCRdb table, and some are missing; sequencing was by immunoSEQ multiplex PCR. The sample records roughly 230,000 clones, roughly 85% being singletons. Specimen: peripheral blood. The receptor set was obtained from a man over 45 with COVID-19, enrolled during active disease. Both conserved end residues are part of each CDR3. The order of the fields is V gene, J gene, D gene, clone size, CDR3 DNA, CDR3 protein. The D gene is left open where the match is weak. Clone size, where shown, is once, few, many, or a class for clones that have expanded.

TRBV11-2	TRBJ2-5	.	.	TGTGCCAGCAGCTTAGCTAGCCGAGGGTCGGGGGAGACCCAGTACTTC	CASSLASRGSGETQYF
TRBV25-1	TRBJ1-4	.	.	TGTGCCAGCAGTGAATTAAGCCAGGGTACTAATGAAAAACTGTTTTTT	CASSELSQGTNEKLFF
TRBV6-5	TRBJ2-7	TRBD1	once	TGTGCCAGCAGTTCACGACAGGGGGCCTACGAGCAGTACTTC	CASSSRQGAYEQYF
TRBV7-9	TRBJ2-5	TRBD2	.	TGTGCCAGCAGCTCCAGACTAGCGGGGCACCAAGAGACCCAGTACTTC	CASSSRLAGHQETQYF
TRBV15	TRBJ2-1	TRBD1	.	TGTGCCACCAGCTCAAACCAACGCGGGACAGGGTCCAATGAGCAGTTCTTC	CATSSNQRGTGSNEQFF
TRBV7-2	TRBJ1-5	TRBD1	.	TGTGCCAGCAGCTTGGGACAGCCCAATCAGCCCCAGCATTTT	CASSLGQPNQPQHF
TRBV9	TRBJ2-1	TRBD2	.	TGTGCCAGCAGCGTAGGACTAGCGGGCTGGAATGAGCAGTTCTTC	CASSVGLAGWNEQFF
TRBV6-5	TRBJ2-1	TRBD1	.	TGTGCCAGCAGTTACTCGAGGGACAGGGGGAGTGAGCAGTTCTTC	CASSYSRDRGSEQFF
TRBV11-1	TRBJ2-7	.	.	TGTGCCAGCAGCTTAGCACTGCTGCCGGGATCTAACTACGAGCAGTACTTC	CASSLALLPGSNYEQYF
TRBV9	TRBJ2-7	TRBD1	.	TGTGCCAGCAGCGTGGGACAGGGGGCACTCTACGAGCAGTACTTC	CASSVGQGALYEQYF
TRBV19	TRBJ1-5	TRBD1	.	TGTGCCAGTAGTGGTACCGGGACAGGGAGTCAGCCCCAGCATTTT	CASSGTGTGSQPQHF
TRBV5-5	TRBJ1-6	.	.	TGTGCCAGCAGCTTGGCTCTTGGCGGGGTATCACCCCTCCACTTT	CASSLALGGVSPLHF
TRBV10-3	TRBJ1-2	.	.	TGTGCCATCAGTGATCTGCAGGTGAACTATGGCTACACCTTC	CAISDLQVNYGYTF
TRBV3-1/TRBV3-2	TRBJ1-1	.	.	TGTGCCAGCAGCCAAATTGAGGGCACTGAAGCTTTCTTT	CASSQIEGTEAFF
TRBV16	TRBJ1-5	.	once	TGTGCCAGCAGCCAATCGTCCGGGGTTGGGCAGCCCCAGCATTTT	CASSQSSGVGQPQHF
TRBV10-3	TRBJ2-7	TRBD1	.	TGTGCCATCAGAGGGACAGGGACCTCCTACGAGCAGTACTTC	CAIRGTGTSYEQYF
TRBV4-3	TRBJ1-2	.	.	TGCGCCAGCAGCCAAGGAAGGAGGGGAGATGGCTACACCTTC	CASSQGRRGDGYTF
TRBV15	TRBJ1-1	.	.	TGTGCCACCAGCAGAGATCGAGGCGACACTGAAGCTTTCTTT	CATSRDRGDTEAFF
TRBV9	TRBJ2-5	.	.	TGTGCCAGCAGCGCACAGGGACAAGAGACCCAGTACTTC	CASSAQGQETQYF
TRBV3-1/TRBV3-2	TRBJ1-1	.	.	TGTGCCAGCAGCCCCCCTGCCAGGGTCCTCACTGAAGCTTTCTTT	CASSPPARVLTEAFF
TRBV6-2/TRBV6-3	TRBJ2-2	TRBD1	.	TGTGCCAGCAGCTCACAGGGGGCGCTTACCGGGGAGCTGTTTTTT	CASSSQGALTGELFF
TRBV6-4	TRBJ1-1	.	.	TGTGCCAGCAGTGACTCGGCGAACACTGAAGCTTTCTTT	CASSDSANTEAFF